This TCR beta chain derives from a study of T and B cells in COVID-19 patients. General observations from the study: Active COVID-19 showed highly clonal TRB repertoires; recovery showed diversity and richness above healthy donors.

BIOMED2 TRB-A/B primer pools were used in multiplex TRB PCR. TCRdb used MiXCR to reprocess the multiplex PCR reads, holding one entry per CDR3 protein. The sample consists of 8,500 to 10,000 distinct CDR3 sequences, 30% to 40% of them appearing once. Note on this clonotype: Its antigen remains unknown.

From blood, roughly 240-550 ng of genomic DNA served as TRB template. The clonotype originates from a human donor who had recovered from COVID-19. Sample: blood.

In nucleotides, the CDR3 is TGTGCCACCACCCGGGGAGGGTCAGATACGCAGTATTTT. This codes for CATTRGGSDTQYF. The chain recombines TRBV24-1 with TRBJ2-3; 7 bases line up with TRBD2. The V gene's germline CDR1 is KGHDR and CDR2 SFDVKD. The J segment lost 4 bases and the V segment lost 8 bases, leaving 5 bases of the junction unmatched. The CDR3 covers 13 residues.